This entry concerns a single TCR beta chain. Cells sorted as Tregs were CD4+, CD25+ and CD127-/low. Trimming shortened V by 0 bases and J by 7 bases, and 12 bases separated the two germline ends. The CDR3 totals 14 residues. Germline loops: CDR1 MGHRA, CDR2 YSYEKL. TCRdb re-called the 5' RACE reads with MiXCR, one entry per CDR3 protein. The sample has tens of thousands of distinct CDR3 sequences, 22% seen once. This sequence originates from a female donor with breast cancer. This sequence joins TRBV4-1 and TRBJ1-1, with a tentative D call TRBD1 (5 bases). The sample comprised Tregs sorted from blood. CDR3: CASSQDERGIEAFF. CDR3 DNA: TGCGCCAGCAGCCAAGATGAGAGGGGTATTGAAGCTTTCTTT.